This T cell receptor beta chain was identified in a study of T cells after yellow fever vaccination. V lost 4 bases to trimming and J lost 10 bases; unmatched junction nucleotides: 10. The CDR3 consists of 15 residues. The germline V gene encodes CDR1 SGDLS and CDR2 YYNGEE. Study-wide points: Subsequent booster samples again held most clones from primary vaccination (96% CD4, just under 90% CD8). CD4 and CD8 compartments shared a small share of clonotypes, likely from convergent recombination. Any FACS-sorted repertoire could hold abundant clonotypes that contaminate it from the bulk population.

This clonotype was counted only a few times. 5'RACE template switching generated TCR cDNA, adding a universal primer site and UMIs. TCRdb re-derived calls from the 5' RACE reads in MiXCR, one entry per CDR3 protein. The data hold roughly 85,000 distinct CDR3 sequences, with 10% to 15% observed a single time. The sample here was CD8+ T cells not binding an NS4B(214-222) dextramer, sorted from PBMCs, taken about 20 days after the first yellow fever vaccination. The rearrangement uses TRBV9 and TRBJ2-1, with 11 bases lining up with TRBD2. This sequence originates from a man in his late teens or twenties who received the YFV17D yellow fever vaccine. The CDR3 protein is CASSPWTSGPEEQFF. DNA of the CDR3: TGTGCCAGCAGCCCTTGGACTAGCGGGCCAGAGGAGCAGTTCTTC.